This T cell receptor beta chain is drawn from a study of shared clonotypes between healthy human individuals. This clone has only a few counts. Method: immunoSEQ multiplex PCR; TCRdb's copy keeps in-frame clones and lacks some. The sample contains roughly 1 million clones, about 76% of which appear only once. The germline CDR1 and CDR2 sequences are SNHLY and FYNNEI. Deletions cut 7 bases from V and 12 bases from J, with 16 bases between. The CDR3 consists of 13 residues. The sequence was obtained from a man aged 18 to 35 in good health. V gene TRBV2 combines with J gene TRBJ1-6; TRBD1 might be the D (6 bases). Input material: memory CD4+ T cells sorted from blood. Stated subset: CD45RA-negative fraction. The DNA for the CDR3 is TGTGCCAGCACCACAGGGACCTTGGGACCCCTCCACTTT. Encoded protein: CASTTGTLGPLHF.